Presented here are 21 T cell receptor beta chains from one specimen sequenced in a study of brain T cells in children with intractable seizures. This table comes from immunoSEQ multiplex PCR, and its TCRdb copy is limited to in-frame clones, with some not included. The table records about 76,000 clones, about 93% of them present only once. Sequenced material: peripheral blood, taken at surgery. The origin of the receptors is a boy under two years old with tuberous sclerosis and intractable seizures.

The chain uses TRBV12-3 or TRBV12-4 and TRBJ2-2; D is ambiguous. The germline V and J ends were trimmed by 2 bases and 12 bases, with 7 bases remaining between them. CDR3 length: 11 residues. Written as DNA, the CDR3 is TGTGCCAGCAGTTTAAACGGTCAGCTGTTTTTT. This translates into CASSLNGQLFF.

The CDR3 loop reads CASSVDLSLAGPDEQYF. The CDR3, as DNA: TGTGCCAGCAGCGTAGATCTTTCACTAGCGGGACCGGACGAGCAGTACTTC. V is TRBV9 and J is TRBJ2-7; TRBD2 matches at 10 bases. This CDR3 is built from 17 residues. The germline V gene encodes CDR1 SGDLS and CDR2 YYNGEE. Germline trimming cut 0 bases from V and 5 bases from J; bases unmatched to any gene: 11.

The CDR3 coding sequence is TGTGCCAGCAGTTACGTCTTGACAGGAAATGCGGATGAGCAGTTCTTC. Translated, it gives CASSYVLTGNADEQFF. The chain joins TRBV6-5 to TRBJ2-1; D perhaps matches TRBD1 (6 bases). The CDR3 loop spans 16 amino acids. Germline CDR1 MNHEY, CDR2 SVGAGI. Deletions cut 2 bases from V and 8 bases from J, with 19 bases between.

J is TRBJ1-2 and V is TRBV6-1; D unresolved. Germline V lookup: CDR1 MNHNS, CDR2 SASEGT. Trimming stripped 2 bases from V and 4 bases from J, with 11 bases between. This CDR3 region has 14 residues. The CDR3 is CASSEWLGIYGYTF. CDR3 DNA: TGTGCCAGCAGTGAATGGCTAGGGATCTATGGCTACACCTTC.

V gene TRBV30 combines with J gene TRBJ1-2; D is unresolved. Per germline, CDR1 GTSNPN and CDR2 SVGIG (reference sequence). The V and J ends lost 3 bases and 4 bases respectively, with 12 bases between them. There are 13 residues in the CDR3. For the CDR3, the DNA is TGTGCCTGGAGAGACCTACCCCGCTATGGCTACACCTTC. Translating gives CAWRDLPRYGYTF.

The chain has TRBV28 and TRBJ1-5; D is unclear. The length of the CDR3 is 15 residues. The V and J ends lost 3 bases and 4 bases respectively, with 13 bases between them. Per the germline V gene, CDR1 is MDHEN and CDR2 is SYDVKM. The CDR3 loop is CASSLVTRGNQPQHF. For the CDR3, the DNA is TGTGCCAGCAGTTTGGTTACCCGAGGGAATCAGCCCCAGCATTTT.

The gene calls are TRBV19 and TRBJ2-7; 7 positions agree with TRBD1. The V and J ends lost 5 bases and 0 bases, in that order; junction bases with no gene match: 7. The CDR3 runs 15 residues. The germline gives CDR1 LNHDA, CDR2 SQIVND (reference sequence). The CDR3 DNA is TGTGCCAGTAGTCTTCACACAGGGGCCTCCTACGAGCAGTACTTC. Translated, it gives CASSLHTGASYEQYF.

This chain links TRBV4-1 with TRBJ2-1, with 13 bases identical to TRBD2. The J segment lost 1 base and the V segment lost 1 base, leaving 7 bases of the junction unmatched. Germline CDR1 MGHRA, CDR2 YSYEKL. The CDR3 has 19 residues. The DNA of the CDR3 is TGCGCCAGCAGCCAAGGTGCGGGACTAGCGGGACCGTCCTACAATGAGCAGTTCTTC. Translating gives CASSQGAGLAGPSYNEQFF.

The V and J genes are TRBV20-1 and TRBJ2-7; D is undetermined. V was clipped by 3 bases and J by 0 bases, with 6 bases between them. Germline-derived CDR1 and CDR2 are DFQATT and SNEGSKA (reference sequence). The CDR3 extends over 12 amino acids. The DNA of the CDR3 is TGCAGTGCTAGTCCGTACTCCTACGAGCAGTACTTC. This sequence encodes CSASPYSYEQYF.

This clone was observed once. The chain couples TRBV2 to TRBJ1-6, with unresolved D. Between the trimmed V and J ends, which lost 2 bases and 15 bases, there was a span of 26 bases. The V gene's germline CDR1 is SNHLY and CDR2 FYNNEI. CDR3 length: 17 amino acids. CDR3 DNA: TGTGCCAGCAGTGAAATTCTCACGGACCCGAACCTACAGCTCCTCCACTTT. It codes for CASSEILTDPNLQLLHF.

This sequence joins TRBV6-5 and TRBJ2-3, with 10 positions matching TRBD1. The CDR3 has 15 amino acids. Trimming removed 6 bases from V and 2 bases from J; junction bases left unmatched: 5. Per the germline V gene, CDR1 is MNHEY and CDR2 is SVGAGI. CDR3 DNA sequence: TGTGCCAGCAGGAGAGGGACAGGGGCCACAGATACGCAGTATTTT. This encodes CASRRGTGATDTQYF.

CDR3 coding DNA: TGTGCCAGTAGTCCTGACCGTTACGAGCAGTACTTC. Encoded protein: CASSPDRYEQYF. The genes are TRBV19 and TRBJ2-7; unclear D gene. Germline assignment: CDR1 LNHDA and CDR2 SQIVND (reference sequence). This CDR3 comprises 12 residues. Between the trimmed V and J ends, which lost 5 bases and 4 bases, there was a span of 9 bases.

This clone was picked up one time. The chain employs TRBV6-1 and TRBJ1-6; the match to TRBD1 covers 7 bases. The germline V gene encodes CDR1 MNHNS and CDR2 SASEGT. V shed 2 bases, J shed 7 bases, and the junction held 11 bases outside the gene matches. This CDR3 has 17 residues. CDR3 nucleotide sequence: TGTGCCAGCAGTGAAATCGGATACAGGGGTTTGAATTCACCCCTCCACTTT. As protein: CASSEIGYRGLNSPLHF.

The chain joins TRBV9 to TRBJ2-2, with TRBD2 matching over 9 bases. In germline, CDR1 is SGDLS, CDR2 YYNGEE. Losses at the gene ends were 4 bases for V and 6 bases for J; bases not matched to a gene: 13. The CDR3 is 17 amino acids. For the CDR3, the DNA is TGTGCCAGCAGCTCCCCCCTTAGCGGGGGCCCATCCGGGGAGCTGTTTTTT. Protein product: CASSSPLSGGPSGELFF.

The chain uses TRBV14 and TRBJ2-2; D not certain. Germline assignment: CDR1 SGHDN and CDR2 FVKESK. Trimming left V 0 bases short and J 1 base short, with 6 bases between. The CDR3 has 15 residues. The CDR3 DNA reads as TGTGCCAGCAGCCAAGATATGGAGAACACCGGGGAGCTGTTTTTT. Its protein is CASSQDMENTGELFF.

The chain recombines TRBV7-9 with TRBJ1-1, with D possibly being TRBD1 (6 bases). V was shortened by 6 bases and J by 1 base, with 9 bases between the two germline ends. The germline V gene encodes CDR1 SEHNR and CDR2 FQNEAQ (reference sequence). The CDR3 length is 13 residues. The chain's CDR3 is CASRGGQNTEAFF. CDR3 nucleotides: TGTGCCAGCAGGGGGGGCCAGAACACTGAAGCTTTCTTT. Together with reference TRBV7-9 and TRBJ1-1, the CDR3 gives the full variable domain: DTGVSQNPRHKITKRGQNVTFRCDPISEHNRLYWYRQTLGQGPEFLTYFQNEAQLEKSRLLSDRFSAERPKGSFSTLEIQRTEQGDSAMYLCASRGGQNTEAFFGQGTRLTVV.

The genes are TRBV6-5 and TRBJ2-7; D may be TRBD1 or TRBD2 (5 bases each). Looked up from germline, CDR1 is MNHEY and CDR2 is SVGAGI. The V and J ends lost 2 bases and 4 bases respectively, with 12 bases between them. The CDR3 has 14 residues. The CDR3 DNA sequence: TGTGCCAGCAGTTACAGGGACGCCCGTTACGAGCAGTACTTC. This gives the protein CASSYRDARYEQYF.

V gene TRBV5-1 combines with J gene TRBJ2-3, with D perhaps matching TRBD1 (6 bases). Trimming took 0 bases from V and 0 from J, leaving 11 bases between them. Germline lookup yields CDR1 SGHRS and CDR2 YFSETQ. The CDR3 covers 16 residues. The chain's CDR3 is CASSLGGLASTDTQYF. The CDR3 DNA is TGCGCCAGCAGCTTGGGGGGGCTGGCTAGCACAGATACGCAGTATTTT.

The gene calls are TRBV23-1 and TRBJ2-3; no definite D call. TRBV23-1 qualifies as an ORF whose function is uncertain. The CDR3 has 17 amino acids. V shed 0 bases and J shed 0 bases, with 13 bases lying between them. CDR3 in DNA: TGCGCCAGCAGTCAATCTACGTCCGCTTGGAGCACAGATACGCAGTATTTT. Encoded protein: CASSQSTSAWSTDTQYF.

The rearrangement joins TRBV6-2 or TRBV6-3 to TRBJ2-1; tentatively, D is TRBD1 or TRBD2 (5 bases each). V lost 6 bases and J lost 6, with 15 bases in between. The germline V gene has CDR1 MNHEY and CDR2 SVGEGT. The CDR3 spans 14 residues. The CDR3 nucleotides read TGTGCCAGCAGCCTAGCTTCTGGGACCAATGAGCAGTTCTTC. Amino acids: CASSLASGTNEQFF.

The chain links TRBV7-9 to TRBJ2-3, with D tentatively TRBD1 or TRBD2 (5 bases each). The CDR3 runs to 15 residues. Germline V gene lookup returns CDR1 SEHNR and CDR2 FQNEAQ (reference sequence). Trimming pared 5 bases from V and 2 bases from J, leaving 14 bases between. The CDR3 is CASSGTIQYTDTQYF. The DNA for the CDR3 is TGTGCCAGCAGCGGGACGATACAATACACAGATACGCAGTATTTT.